This TCR beta chain was sequenced during a study of cytomegalovirus exposure and HLA in healthy donors. Study-wide background: Sequencing of about 200 million T cells in an earlier analysis found 100 million to 140 million unique TCR beta sequences.

CDR1 and CDR2 (germline): MDHEN, SYDVKM. The CDR3 has 16 amino acids. V was shortened by 5 bases and J by 7 bases, with 21 bases between the two germline ends. Findings and limits, study-wide: It was in a later analysis that TCR association rates were seen to vary by HLA locus, highest for DRB1 and lowest for HLA-C. By a later analysis, the bulk of CMV-associated TCR beta chains appeared HLA-restricted. Roughly uniform sequencing depth across donors was assumed, possibly incorrectly.

This clone was seen more than once but under ten times. Its antigen is currently unknown. The PCR was carried out with 60 Vbeta primers and 13 Jbeta primers. TCRdb's copy holds only in-frame clones and misses some; the assay was immunoSEQ multiplex PCR. Among about 120,000 clones listed, 70% to 85% were seen once. The TCR was taken from a man in his forties in good health and CMV-seropositive. V is TRBV28 and J is TRBJ2-1; D is perhaps TRBD1 (6 bases). Material: PBMCs. CDR3: CASSPPTGTDRNEQFF. CDR3 sequence (DNA): TGTGCCAGCAGTCCGCCCACAGGGACCGATCGGAATGAGCAGTTCTTC.